These T cell receptor beta chains were read from a single sample in a study of response to subunit inactivated influenza vaccine. TCRdb ran MiXCR on the RT-PCR reads and lists one entry per CDR3 protein. The table lists about 500,000 distinct CDR3 sequences, 16% of them singletons, with roughly 3% in the top ten. Specimen: CD4+ T cells sorted from PBMCs, collected around 25 months after vaccination. The receptors come from a man aged 45 to 75 who received an inactivated influenza vaccine. Each CDR3 is given with its conserved first and last residue. A D gene is named only where the DNA matches it firmly. Size is stated for part of the rows, as once, few or many counts, or as a class when the clone is expanded.

abundance: many
d_gene: NA
v_gene: TRBV4-2
j_gene: TRBJ1-2
CDR3nt: TGTGCCAGCAGCCAAGTTCACCCGACAACCGGTGGCTACACCTTC
CDR3aa: CASSQVHPTTGGYTF

abundance: NA
d_gene: NA
v_gene: TRBV20-1
j_gene: TRBJ1-1
CDR3nt: TGCAGTGCTAGAGAGGCAGGAGCAAGGGACACTGAAGCTTTCTTT
CDR3aa: CSAREAGARDTEAFF

abundance: NA
d_gene: TRBD2
v_gene: TRBV6-2/TRBV6-3
j_gene: TRBJ2-7
CDR3nt: TGTGCCAGCCAGGGCGAGACTAGCGGGAAAAGGTTGGGATCCTACGAGCAGTACTTC
CDR3aa: CASQGETSGKRLGSYEQYF

abundance: NA
d_gene: TRBD1
v_gene: TRBV6-1
j_gene: TRBJ2-6
CDR3nt: TGTGCCAGCAGTACCGGGACAGGGAGCTCTGGGGCCAACGTCCTGACTTTC
CDR3aa: CASSTGTGSSGANVLTF

abundance: many
d_gene: NA
v_gene: TRBV12-3/TRBV12-4
j_gene: TRBJ2-1
CDR3nt: TGTGCCAGCAGGCCTTTGGGGATCGATGAGCAGTTCTTC
CDR3aa: CASRPLGIDEQFF

abundance: NA
d_gene: NA
v_gene: TRBV7-2
j_gene: TRBJ2-2
CDR3nt: TGTGCCAGCAGCGCGCGACAGCCGAACACCGGGGAGCTGTTTTTT
CDR3aa: CASSARQPNTGELFF

abundance: NA
d_gene: TRBD2
v_gene: TRBV9
j_gene: TRBJ2-3
CDR3nt: TGTGCCAGCAGCCCTAGCGGGAGTTTTTCCAGCACAGATACGCAGTATTTT
CDR3aa: CASSPSGSFSSTDTQYF

abundance: NA
d_gene: NA
v_gene: TRBV3-1
j_gene: TRBJ2-3
CDR3nt: TGTGCCAGCAGCCAAGCGGGGCCGCGGCCAGATACGCAGTATTTT
CDR3aa: CASSQAGPRPDTQYF

abundance: NA
d_gene: NA
v_gene: TRBV19
j_gene: TRBJ2-7
CDR3nt: TGTGCCAGTAGTGCCTTCGGGACGGCTCTCTCCTACGAGCAGTACTTC
CDR3aa: CASSAFGTALSYEQYF

abundance: many
d_gene: NA
v_gene: TRBV20-1
j_gene: TRBJ1-2
CDR3nt: TGCAGTGCTAGACCGGACAACTCCTATGGCTACACCTTC
CDR3aa: CSARPDNSYGYTF

abundance: many
d_gene: TRBD1
v_gene: TRBV20-1
j_gene: TRBJ2-2
CDR3nt: TGCAGTGCTACAACAGGGGGCCTCGGGGAGCTGTTTTTT
CDR3aa: CSATTGGLGELFF

abundance: NA
d_gene: TRBD2
v_gene: TRBV5-8
j_gene: TRBJ2-7
CDR3nt: TGTGCCAGCAGCTTAGAGGGACTAGCGGAAATCCCGCCATACTTC
CDR3aa: CASSLEGLAEIPPYF

abundance: NA
d_gene: NA
v_gene: TRBV28
j_gene: TRBJ1-1
CDR3nt: TGTGCCAGCAGTTTAGTTGTCGGTGGACACGCGAACACTGAAGCTTTCTTT
CDR3aa: CASSLVVGGHANTEAFF

abundance: NA
d_gene: TRBD1
v_gene: TRBV10-3
j_gene: TRBJ2-2
CDR3nt: TGTGCCATCAGTAGGGGACAGGGTGACACCGGGGAGCTGTTTTTT
CDR3aa: CAISRGQGDTGELFF

abundance: few
d_gene: NA
v_gene: TRBV5-6
j_gene: TRBJ2-2
CDR3nt: TGTGCCAGCAGCTTCCGTGGGGTAGGCACCGGGGAGCTGTTTTTT
CDR3aa: CASSFRGVGTGELFF

abundance: few
d_gene: TRBD1
v_gene: TRBV20-1
j_gene: TRBJ1-2
CDR3nt: TGCAGTGCTCCCGCTCCAGACAGGGGGCGAGGCTACACCTTC
CDR3aa: CSAPAPDRGRGYTF

abundance: many
d_gene: NA
v_gene: TRBV12-3/TRBV12-4
j_gene: TRBJ1-1
CDR3nt: TGTGCCAGCAGTTCCAGGGCCTTGAACACTGAAGCTTTCTTT
CDR3aa: CASSSRALNTEAFF

abundance: NA
d_gene: NA
v_gene: TRBV10-3
j_gene: TRBJ2-5
CDR3nt: TGTGCCATCAGTGAGTCATCGGGGGGCGGTGAGACCCAGTACTTC
CDR3aa: CAISESSGGGETQYF

abundance: many
d_gene: NA
v_gene: TRBV4-1
j_gene: TRBJ2-7
CDR3nt: TGCGCCAGCAGCCAAGGGACAATTGCCTACGAGCAGTACTTC
CDR3aa: CASSQGTIAYEQYF

abundance: few
d_gene: TRBD1
v_gene: TRBV11-2
j_gene: TRBJ2-3
CDR3nt: TGTGCCAGCAGCCGGGGGACAGGGCGCACAGATACGCAGTATTTT
CDR3aa: CASSRGTGRTDTQYF

abundance: NA
d_gene: NA
v_gene: TRBV7-9
j_gene: TRBJ2-7
CDR3nt: TGTGCCAGCAGCAATACGCCCGGGGACCCCTACGAGCAGTACTTC
CDR3aa: CASSNTPGDPYEQYF

abundance: many
d_gene: NA
v_gene: TRBV6-6
j_gene: TRBJ1-2
CDR3nt: TGTGCCAGCAGCCTCGACTATGGCTACACCTTC
CDR3aa: CASSLDYGYTF

abundance: NA
d_gene: TRBD1
v_gene: TRBV6-2/TRBV6-3
j_gene: TRBJ2-2
CDR3nt: TGTGCCAGCAGCGAGAGACAGGGCCGGAACACCGGGGAGCTGTTTTTT
CDR3aa: CASSERQGRNTGELFF

abundance: few
d_gene: NA
v_gene: TRBV20-1
j_gene: TRBJ2-1
CDR3nt: TGCAGTGCTAGAGTAGGAGCGTCCCTCTACAATGAGCAGTTCTTC
CDR3aa: CSARVGASLYNEQFF

abundance: few
d_gene: NA
v_gene: TRBV5-6
j_gene: TRBJ2-2
CDR3nt: TGTGCCAGCAGCTTGAGAACCACCGGGGAGCTGTTTTTT
CDR3aa: CASSLRTTGELFF

abundance: few
d_gene: NA
v_gene: TRBV5-1
j_gene: TRBJ2-3
CDR3nt: TGCGCCAGCAGCTTGGAACAGCACACAGATACGCAGTATTTT
CDR3aa: CASSLEQHTDTQYF

abundance: NA
d_gene: NA
v_gene: TRBV9
j_gene: TRBJ2-5
CDR3nt: TGTGCCAGCAGCGTTAGGGGCGCGGAGACCCAGTACTTC
CDR3aa: CASSVRGAETQYF

abundance: NA
d_gene: NA
v_gene: TRBV21-1
j_gene: TRBJ1-2
CDR3nt: TGTGCCAGCAGCGGACGAGACATTCCTAACTATGGCTACACCTTC
CDR3aa: CASSGRDIPNYGYTF

abundance: few
d_gene: NA
v_gene: TRBV10-3
j_gene: TRBJ2-7
CDR3nt: TGTGCCGTCCAAGGGCCGAGGCACTCCGAGCAGTACTTC
CDR3aa: CAVQGPRHSEQYF

abundance: few
d_gene: NA
v_gene: TRBV5-1
j_gene: TRBJ1-6
CDR3nt: TGCGCCAGCAGCGAGGGGGTAGCGCCTGGTTCACCCCTCCACTTT
CDR3aa: CASSEGVAPGSPLHF

abundance: many
d_gene: NA
v_gene: TRBV5-1
j_gene: TRBJ2-3
CDR3nt: TGCGCCAGCAGCTTGCCCGCAGATACGCAGTATTTT
CDR3aa: CASSLPADTQYF

abundance: NA
d_gene: NA
v_gene: TRBV5-1
j_gene: TRBJ2-1
CDR3nt: TGCGCCAGCAGCCCCCGAGAGGCTAACAATGAGCAGTTCTTC
CDR3aa: CASSPREANNEQFF

abundance: NA
d_gene: TRBD2
v_gene: TRBV2
j_gene: TRBJ2-7
CDR3nt: TGTGCCAGCAGGATTCCGTATCTAGCGGTGGTCTACGAGCAGTACTTC
CDR3aa: CASRIPYLAVVYEQYF

abundance: few
d_gene: TRBD2
v_gene: TRBV3-1
j_gene: TRBJ2-1
CDR3nt: TGTGCCAGCAGCCAAGTGTTTGAGCGGGGCGTCTACAATGAGCAGTTCTTC
CDR3aa: CASSQVFERGVYNEQFF

abundance: NA
d_gene: TRBD2
v_gene: TRBV5-1
j_gene: TRBJ2-1
CDR3nt: TGCGCCAGCAGCCCCCTGACTAGCGGGAGTATTCATGAGCAGTTCTTC
CDR3aa: CASSPLTSGSIHEQFF

abundance: NA
d_gene: NA
v_gene: TRBV5-1
j_gene: TRBJ2-7
CDR3nt: TGCGCCAGCAGCTTGATGGGGGCGGGCGAGCAGTACTTC
CDR3aa: CASSLMGAGEQYF

abundance: few
d_gene: NA
v_gene: TRBV28
j_gene: TRBJ2-3
CDR3nt: TGTGCCAGCAAGAAGCGGGGCACAGATACGCAGTATTTT
CDR3aa: CASKKRGTDTQYF

abundance: NA
d_gene: TRBD2
v_gene: TRBV2
j_gene: TRBJ2-7
CDR3nt: TGTGCCAGCACCTTAGGGACTAGACTCTTCTACGAGCAGTACTTC
CDR3aa: CASTLGTRLFYEQYF

abundance: NA
d_gene: NA
v_gene: TRBV20-1
j_gene: TRBJ2-2
CDR3nt: TGCAGTGCTAGGGCTAATTTGGGCGGGGAGCTGTTTTTT
CDR3aa: CSARANLGGELFF

abundance: many
d_gene: TRBD2
v_gene: TRBV20-1
j_gene: TRBJ2-3
CDR3nt: TGCAGTGCCAGACCGGGAGGGCCCGCAGATACGCAGTATTTT
CDR3aa: CSARPGGPADTQYF

abundance: few
d_gene: NA
v_gene: TRBV5-1
j_gene: TRBJ2-3
CDR3nt: TGCGCCAGCAGCCAGGGTAGCACAGATACGCAGTATTTT
CDR3aa: CASSQGSTDTQYF

abundance: NA
d_gene: NA
v_gene: TRBV3-1
j_gene: TRBJ1-2
CDR3nt: TGTGCCAGCAGCACCCGCTCGGGGATCGGTGGCTACACCTTC
CDR3aa: CASSTRSGIGGYTF

abundance: NA
d_gene: NA
v_gene: TRBV12-3/TRBV12-4
j_gene: TRBJ2-1
CDR3nt: TGTGCCAGCAGATCGTCCGGGGGTGACAATGAGCAGTTCTTC
CDR3aa: CASRSSGGDNEQFF

abundance: NA
d_gene: NA
v_gene: TRBV28
j_gene: TRBJ2-1
CDR3nt: TGTGCCAGCAGGGCCTCTAGCGCCGGCTCCTACAATGAGCAGTTCTTC
CDR3aa: CASRASSAGSYNEQFF

abundance: NA
d_gene: NA
v_gene: TRBV19
j_gene: TRBJ2-5
CDR3nt: TGTGCCAGTAGACCCCCTCTGGGACAACAAGAGACCCAGTACTTC
CDR3aa: CASRPPLGQQETQYF

abundance: many
d_gene: NA
v_gene: TRBV30
j_gene: TRBJ1-1
CDR3nt: TGTGCCTGGAGTGCGAACTTGGGCACTGAAGCTTTCTTT
CDR3aa: CAWSANLGTEAFF

abundance: NA
d_gene: NA
v_gene: TRBV20-1
j_gene: TRBJ1-6
CDR3nt: TGCAGTGCTAAGGGGGGTGCCGGTTTCAATTCACCCCTCCACTTT
CDR3aa: CSAKGGAGFNSPLHF

abundance: few
d_gene: NA
v_gene: TRBV20-1
j_gene: TRBJ1-2
CDR3nt: TGCAGTGCTAGAGATCCAAGGTCTTATGGCTACACCTTC
CDR3aa: CSARDPRSYGYTF

abundance: NA
d_gene: NA
v_gene: TRBV5-1
j_gene: TRBJ1-3
CDR3nt: TGCGCCAGCAGCTTGGCCGCGGCAGAGGGAAACACCATATATTTT
CDR3aa: CASSLAAAEGNTIYF

abundance: few
d_gene: NA
v_gene: TRBV28
j_gene: TRBJ2-4
CDR3nt: TGTGCCAGCAGACCCGGTGGGACATCACTAGCCAAAAACATTCAGTACTTC
CDR3aa: CASRPGGTSLAKNIQYF

abundance: many
d_gene: NA
v_gene: TRBV12-3/TRBV12-4
j_gene: TRBJ1-5
CDR3nt: TGTGCCAGCAGTTTAGGCAGCCAGCCCCAGCATTTT
CDR3aa: CASSLGSQPQHF

abundance: few
d_gene: TRBD2
v_gene: TRBV4-3
j_gene: TRBJ2-5
CDR3nt: TGCGCCAGCAGCCAACAGCTTAGCGGGGTTCAAGAGACCCAGTACTTC
CDR3aa: CASSQQLSGVQETQYF

abundance: few
d_gene: TRBD1
v_gene: TRBV5-1
j_gene: TRBJ2-1
CDR3nt: TGCGCCAGCAGCCTACAGGGGGACTACAATGAGCAGTTCTTC
CDR3aa: CASSLQGDYNEQFF